This T cell receptor (beta chain) appears in the sequencing data of a study of shared clonotypes between healthy human individuals. The wider study: Three plates were used per donor for CD4 naive, three for CD4 memory, two for CD8 naive and one for CD8 memory.

The CDR3 covers 14 residues. In germline, CDR1 is MNHEY, CDR2 SMNVEV (reference sequence). With 8 bases clipped from V and 5 bases from J, the junction kept 6 bases outside the gene matches. Some clones are missing from TCRdb's copy, which holds only in-frame ones; the method was immunoSEQ multiplex PCR. The sample yields about 2.2 million clones, around 93% seen once. Naive CD8 populations comprised CD45RO-negative cells positively selected for CCR7, excluding terminally differentiated effector memory CD45RA+ cells. The TCR originated in a young man in good health. Some clones in this sample may be carry-over from other donors' samples. This rearrangement joins TRBV27 to TRBJ2-5; 12 bases are shared with TRBD1. The material sequenced was naive CD8+ T cells from PBMCs. The CDR3 reads CASRDRGLLETQYF. DNA of the CDR3: TGTGCCAGCCGGGACAGGGGGCTGCTGGAGACCCAGTACTTC.